This is a list of T cell receptor beta chains from one sample in a study of beta chain features in type 1 diabetes. TCRdb's copy holds only in-frame clones and misses some; the assay was immunoSEQ multiplex PCR. The table has about 340,000 clones, about a tenth seen once. The sample consisted of central memory CD4+ T cells from blood. These receptor sequences come from a man aged 25 to 40 with type 1 diabetes. The CDR3 runs from the conserved cysteine through the conserved F or W. D genes are given only for firm matches. Expanded clones get a size class; other rows say once, few or many, or leave the size out.

CDR3: CASSPTGGMNTEAFF
DNA: TGTGCCAGCTCACCAACAGGGGGCATGAACACTGAAGCTTTCTTT
size: NA
D: TRBD1
V: TRBV18
J: TRBJ1-1

CDR3: CASSERTYQETQYF
DNA: TGTGCCAGCAGTGAACGGACGTACCAAGAGACCCAGTACTTC
size: many
D: NA
V: TRBV25-1
J: TRBJ2-5

CDR3: CASSDSITGKVGGYTF
DNA: TGTGCCAGCAGCGACTCCATTACAGGGAAGGTGGGTGGCTACACCTTC
size: NA
D: NA
V: TRBV9
J: TRBJ1-2

CDR3: CASRGGSVTEAFF
DNA: TGTGCCAGTAGAGGGGGTAGTGTTACTGAAGCTTTCTTT
size: few
D: NA
V: TRBV28
J: TRBJ1-1

CDR3: CASSAGRLEKLFF
DNA: TGCGCCAGCAGCGCGGGACGGCTTGAAAAACTGTTTTTT
size: few
D: NA
V: TRBV10-1
J: TRBJ1-4

CDR3: CASSLGVGPSTDTQYF
DNA: TGTGCCAGCAGTTTGGGGGTGGGCCCCAGCACAGATACGCAGTATTTT
size: NA
D: NA
V: TRBV6-5
J: TRBJ2-3

CDR3: CASSRVVAGSETQYF
DNA: TGTGCCAGCAGCCGCGTGGTAGCGGGGTCGGAGACCCAGTACTTC
size: NA
D: TRBD2
V: TRBV7-8
J: TRBJ2-5

CDR3: CSVLGLAGGLNTGELFF
DNA: TGCAGCGTCCTAGGACTAGCGGGGGGACTTAACACCGGGGAGCTGTTTTTT
size: few
D: TRBD2
V: TRBV29-1
J: TRBJ2-2

CDR3: CASSIQGHTEAFF
DNA: TGTGCCAGCAGTATACAGGGTCACACTGAAGCTTTCTTT
size: NA
D: NA
V: TRBV9
J: TRBJ1-1

CDR3: CASSQTTAAQSYTF
DNA: TGTGCCAGCAGTCAAACGACAGCCGCGCAGAGCTACACCTTC
size: few
D: NA
V: TRBV7-2
J: TRBJ1-2

CDR3: CASSSLTGVQETQYF
DNA: TGCGCCAGCAGCTCGCTGACAGGCGTTCAAGAGACCCAGTACTTC
size: many
D: NA
V: TRBV5-1
J: TRBJ2-5

CDR3: CASSESGTGKDEQYF
DNA: TGTGCCAGCAGTGAATCTGGGACAGGGAAAGACGAGCAGTACTTC
size: medium-sized
D: TRBD1
V: TRBV25-1
J: TRBJ2-7

CDR3: CASSNGQARDTQYF
DNA: TGTGCCAGCAGCAATGGACAGGCCCGGGATACGCAGTATTTT
size: NA
D: TRBD1
V: TRBV7-2
J: TRBJ2-3

CDR3: CASTTRTPNQPQHF
DNA: TGTGCCAGCACCACTCGGACTCCCAATCAGCCCCAGCATTTT
size: NA
D: NA
V: TRBV27
J: TRBJ1-5

CDR3: CASSHGTGDNQPQHF
DNA: TGCGCCAGCAGCCATGGGACAGGGGATAATCAGCCCCAGCATTTT
size: NA
D: TRBD1
V: TRBV4-3
J: TRBJ1-5

CDR3: CAWSAGFLNNEQFF
DNA: TGTGCCTGGAGTGCGGGATTTTTAAACAATGAGCAGTTCTTC
size: few
D: NA
V: TRBV30
J: TRBJ2-1

CDR3: CAWRGVGRSNTEAFF
DNA: TGTGCCTGGAGAGGGGTTGGCAGATCGAACACTGAAGCTTTCTTT
size: few
D: NA
V: TRBV30
J: TRBJ1-1

CDR3: CASSSTSGNNYGYTF
DNA: TGTGCCAGCAGCTCGACCTCCGGGAATAACTATGGCTACACCTTC
size: few
D: NA
V: TRBV11-2
J: TRBJ1-2

CDR3: CASSLGRVEYTF
DNA: TGTGCCAGCAGCTTAGGCCGGGTGGAGTATACCTTC
size: NA
D: NA
V: TRBV7-2
J: TRBJ1-2

CDR3: CASSSGTAFSYEQYF
DNA: TGTGCCAGCAGTTCTGGGACAGCCTTCTCCTACGAGCAGTACTTC
size: few
D: TRBD1
V: TRBV6-5
J: TRBJ2-7

CDR3: CASSPRSAAGTDTQYF
DNA: TGTGCCAGCTCACCAAGGTCAGCGGCAGGCACAGATACGCAGTATTTT
size: NA
D: NA
V: TRBV18
J: TRBJ2-3

CDR3: CASSSGATNEKLFF
DNA: TGCGCCAGCAGTTCAGGTGCCACTAATGAAAAACTGTTTTTT
size: few
D: NA
V: TRBV5-1
J: TRBJ1-4

CDR3: CSVVEGQGSDEQYF
DNA: TGCAGCGTCGTAGAGGGACAGGGGAGCGACGAGCAGTACTTC
size: NA
D: TRBD1
V: TRBV29-1
J: TRBJ2-7

CDR3: CASSGAGTGGGELFF
DNA: TGCGCCAGCAGTGGGGCCGGGACAGGGGGCGGGGAGCTGTTTTTT
size: few
D: TRBD1
V: TRBV10-2
J: TRBJ2-2

CDR3: CASSRGVENQPQHF
DNA: TGTGCCAGCAGTCGAGGGGTCGAGAATCAGCCCCAGCATTTT
size: NA
D: NA
V: TRBV27
J: TRBJ1-5

CDR3: CASSTFRLVETQYF
DNA: TGTGCCAGCAGTACCTTTAGATTGGTCGAGACCCAGTACTTC
size: few
D: NA
V: TRBV7-2
J: TRBJ2-5

CDR3: CSVSAGDSTEAFF
DNA: TGCAGCGTGTCGGCAGGTGATTCTACTGAAGCTTTCTTT
size: few
D: NA
V: TRBV29-1
J: TRBJ1-1

CDR3: CASGRGTSGDNEQFF
DNA: TGTGCCAGCGGCAGGGGGACTAGCGGGGATAATGAGCAGTTCTTC
size: NA
D: TRBD2
V: TRBV2
J: TRBJ2-1

CDR3: CASSLGGFSNEQYF
DNA: TGCGCCAGCAGCCTCGGGGGGTTCTCCAACGAGCAGTACTTC
size: few
D: TRBD2
V: TRBV4-3
J: TRBJ2-7

CDR3: CASSLRTPDYGYTF
DNA: TGTGCCAGCAGCTTAAGAACGCCTGATTATGGCTACACCTTC
size: NA
D: NA
V: TRBV5-4
J: TRBJ1-2

CDR3: CASSPGRDTGELFF
DNA: TGCGCCAGCAGCCCGGGGAGGGACACCGGGGAGCTGTTTTTT
size: once
D: TRBD2
V: TRBV4-3
J: TRBJ2-2

CDR3: CASSPPLGGADTQYF
DNA: TGTGCCAGCAGCCCCCCTTTGGGGGGGGCTGATACGCAGTATTTT
size: few
D: NA
V: TRBV14
J: TRBJ2-3

CDR3: CASVDGASYEQYF
DNA: TGTGCCAGCGTCGATGGAGCCTCCTACGAGCAGTACTTC
size: NA
D: NA
V: TRBV25-1
J: TRBJ2-7

CDR3: CASSLESGTHNTGELFF
DNA: TGCGCCAGCAGCTTGGAATCCGGGACACATAACACCGGGGAGCTGTTTTTT
size: few
D: NA
V: TRBV5-1
J: TRBJ2-2

CDR3: CASSDYLSTDTQYF
DNA: TGCGCCAGCAGTGACTACCTAAGCACAGATACGCAGTATTTT
size: few
D: NA
V: TRBV10-2
J: TRBJ2-3

CDR3: CASSMTGPQGPGELFF
DNA: TGTGCCAGCAGTATGACGGGCCCCCAAGGACCCGGGGAGCTGTTTTTT
size: few
D: NA
V: TRBV27
J: TRBJ2-2

CDR3: CSVRGGLNQPQHF
DNA: TGCAGCGTTCGAGGGGGATTAAATCAGCCCCAGCATTTT
size: NA
D: NA
V: TRBV29-1
J: TRBJ1-5

CDR3: CAISPQGDTEAFF
DNA: TGTGCCATCAGTCCACAGGGCGACACTGAAGCTTTCTTT
size: few
D: NA
V: TRBV6-1
J: TRBJ1-1

CDR3: CASSVGEGQPQHF
DNA: TGTGCCAGCAGCGTAGGCGAGGGACAGCCCCAGCATTTT
size: few
D: NA
V: TRBV9
J: TRBJ1-5

CDR3: CASSLPRLAGGSTQYF
DNA: TGTGCCAGCAGCTTACCCAGACTAGCGGGGGGGTCTACGCAGTATTTT
size: few
D: TRBD2
V: TRBV11-2
J: TRBJ2-3

CDR3: CASSQEGEKLFF
DNA: TGCGCCAGCAGCCAAGAAGGGGAAAAACTGTTTTTT
size: NA
D: NA
V: TRBV4-3
J: TRBJ1-4

CDR3: CAWRGHLNTEAFF
DNA: TGTGCCTGGCGCGGACACCTGAACACTGAAGCTTTCTTT
size: few
D: NA
V: TRBV30
J: TRBJ1-1

CDR3: CASSLAPSGGIQYF
DNA: TGTGCCAGCAGCTTAGCGCCTAGCGGGGGGATACAGTATTTT
size: many
D: TRBD2
V: TRBV7-8
J: TRBJ2-3

CDR3: CASSPQGAAYNEQFF
DNA: TGTGCCAGCAGCCCTCAGGGGGCGGCCTACAATGAGCAGTTCTTC
size: few
D: TRBD1
V: TRBV9
J: TRBJ2-1

CDR3: CALSGDSYEQYF
DNA: TGTGCCCTATCAGGGGACTCCTACGAGCAGTACTTC
size: NA
D: NA
V: TRBV6-1
J: TRBJ2-7

CDR3: CASSNGTGAGELFF
DNA: TGCGCCAGCAGCAACGGGACAGGGGCCGGGGAGCTGTTTTTT
size: few
D: TRBD1
V: TRBV5-1
J: TRBJ2-2

CDR3: CASSLPGQGLESGYTF
DNA: TGTGCCAGCAGCTTACCGGGACAGGGACTAGAGTCTGGCTACACCTTC
size: NA
D: TRBD1
V: TRBV5-6
J: TRBJ1-2

CDR3: CASSLSLVGGGGTDTQYF
DNA: TGTGCCAGCAGTTTATCGCTCGTGGGGGGAGGAGGCACAGATACGCAGTATTTT
size: few
D: NA
V: TRBV28
J: TRBJ2-3

CDR3: CASSQPQGAGELFF
DNA: TGTGCCAGCAGCCAACCACAGGGGGCCGGGGAGCTGTTTTTT
size: many
D: TRBD1
V: TRBV5-4
J: TRBJ2-2

CDR3: CASSIVGTDTQYF
DNA: TGCGCCAGCAGCATCGTGGGCACAGATACGCAGTATTTT
size: NA
D: NA
V: TRBV5-1
J: TRBJ2-3

CDR3: CASSETGMRTGELFF
DNA: TGCGCCAGCAGTGAGACAGGGATGAGGACCGGGGAGCTGTTTTTT
size: few
D: NA
V: TRBV10-1
J: TRBJ2-2

CDR3: CSVVGGDQETQYF
DNA: TGCAGCGTTGTCGGCGGGGATCAAGAGACCCAGTACTTC
size: few
D: NA
V: TRBV29-1
J: TRBJ2-5

CDR3: CASSPNPDSNQPQHF
DNA: TGTGCCAGCTCACCAAATCCTGATAGCAATCAGCCCCAGCATTTT
size: many
D: NA
V: TRBV18
J: TRBJ1-5

CDR3: CASSPRTGDWGTEAFF
DNA: TGTGCCAGCAGCCCCCGGACAGGGGATTGGGGTACTGAAGCTTTCTTT
size: many
D: TRBD1
V: TRBV7-9
J: TRBJ1-1

CDR3: CASSPPSDWHEQYF
DNA: TGTGCCAGCAGCCCCCCGTCGGACTGGCACGAGCAGTACTTC
size: many
D: NA
V: TRBV11-1
J: TRBJ2-7

CDR3: CASSPRTGKSSYEQYF
DNA: TGTGCCAGCAGCCCCAGGACAGGAAAGAGCTCCTACGAGCAGTACTTC
size: few
D: TRBD1
V: TRBV2
J: TRBJ2-7

CDR3: CASSESGGSQPQHF
DNA: TGTGCCAGTAGCGAATCAGGGGGAAGCCAGCCCCAGCATTTT
size: few
D: TRBD1
V: TRBV19
J: TRBJ1-5

CDR3: CASSWAGGPETQYF
DNA: TGTGCCAGCAGCTGGGCGGGGGGGCCGGAGACCCAGTACTTC
size: few
D: TRBD2
V: TRBV5-4
J: TRBJ2-5

CDR3: CASSDQGYSPLHF
DNA: TGTGCCAGCAGTGATCAGGGCTACTCACCCCTCCACTTT
size: few
D: NA
V: TRBV6-1
J: TRBJ1-6